These T cell receptor beta chains were read from a single sample in a study of blood T cell repertoires in COVID-19. The protocol was immunoSEQ multiplex PCR, while the TCRdb copy is restricted to in-frame clones and leaves out a portion. The repertoire has about 100,000 clones, about 86% of them found once; the top ten carry under 3.5%. Sequencing used PBMCs or T cells enriched from blood (not recorded which). These receptors were collected from a woman aged 45-65 years who had recovered from COVID-19. The conserved cysteine and the conserved F or W are not part of the CDR3 here. Each record gives: D gene, V gene, CDR3 protein. A D gene is named only where the DNA matches it firmly.

D: .
V: TRBV28
CDR3: ASGSSSYNEQF

D: .
V: TRBV4-2
CDR3: ASSQSLRGGVGDNEKLF

D: .
V: TRBV7-9
CDR3: ASSLRDRHYEQY

D: TRBD2
V: TRBV24-1
CDR3: ATSDFVFSREGSYNEQF

D: .
V: TRBV19
CDR3: ASYYSGANVLT

D: TRBD1
V: TRBV5-8
CDR3: ASSIRDRVETQY

D: .
V: TRBV11-2
CDR3: ASSPRTANTEAF

D: TRBD2
V: TRBV18
CDR3: ASSPPLAGVETQY

D: TRBD2
V: TRBV3-1/TRBV3-2
CDR3: ASSQDMGSGTWQF

D: .
V: TRBV5-5
CDR3: ASSPMTRQVAGELF

D: .
V: TRBV10-1
CDR3: ASSESGQINEKLF

D: TRBD2
V: TRBV10-3
CDR3: AISEEAGGSTGELF

D: .
V: TRBV7-2
CDR3: ASSLTQLANYGYT

D: TRBD1
V: TRBV28
CDR3: ASSAPGQVDTEAF

D: TRBD2
V: TRBV5-1
CDR3: ASQTSATYNEQF

D: .
V: TRBV9
CDR3: ASSVVLGVGELF

D: TRBD1
V: TRBV5-6
CDR3: ASSLAGGEGAYEQY

D: .
V: TRBV4-1
CDR3: ASSQDTGYSMTEAF

D: .
V: TRBV5-1
CDR3: ASSKNAGANTGELF

D: TRBD2
V: TRBV4-2
CDR3: ASSQVSGLGYNEQF

D: TRBD2
V: TRBV7-9
CDR3: ASSSSGRRETQY

D: TRBD2
V: TRBV3-1/TRBV3-2
CDR3: ASRPIAGGGSEQF

D: TRBD1
V: TRBV5-5
CDR3: ASSLAGTANTGELF

D: TRBD2
V: TRBV5-1
CDR3: ASSLGSSGNPGELF

D: .
V: TRBV12-3/TRBV12-4
CDR3: ASSPQVTEAF

D: TRBD1
V: TRBV5-4
CDR3: ASSRREGAGSPLH

D: .
V: TRBV28
CDR3: ASSFRGPTYEQY

D: .
V: TRBV9
CDR3: ASSVGSGVGAYEQY

D: .
V: TRBV24-1
CDR3: ATSEAGYSGTDTQY

D: .
V: TRBV6-2/TRBV6-3
CDR3: ASSSGGTREKLF

D: TRBD1
V: TRBV28
CDR3: ASSPPGQGRTGELF

D: TRBD1
V: TRBV30
CDR3: AWSNRGPEF

D: .
V: TRBV19
CDR3: ASSIGPSSYNEQF

D: TRBD2
V: TRBV19
CDR3: ASSRLAGEIRDEQF

D: TRBD1
V: TRBV7-3
CDR3: ASSPGGATYGYT

D: .
V: TRBV19
CDR3: ASRGDKNTGELF

D: .
V: TRBV6-6
CDR3: ASSAKGGYGYT

D: TRBD1
V: TRBV19
CDR3: ASNPGTGYNSPLH

D: TRBD2
V: TRBV3-1/TRBV3-2
CDR3: ASSRLGGGTTDTQY

D: .
V: TRBV4-2
CDR3: ASSQTSTGSGNTIY

D: TRBD2
V: TRBV10-3
CDR3: AISESPAGDAGELF

D: .
V: TRBV14
CDR3: ASSQTKGGYYGYT

D: .
V: TRBV5-5
CDR3: ASMIQVNSYEQY

D: TRBD1
V: TRBV5-6
CDR3: ASSLAVGTGAYEQY

D: TRBD2
V: TRBV2
CDR3: ASSARLAGGLGELF

D: .
V: TRBV5-1
CDR3: ASSFGGASTGTEAF

D: TRBD2
V: TRBV7-2
CDR3: ASTGTSGGDTQY

D: .
V: TRBV19
CDR3: ASSIGVGGEQY